This TCR beta chain comes out of a study of shared clonotypes between healthy human individuals. The CDR3 sequence is 14 residues long. Germline V gene data show CDR1 as ENHRY and CDR2 as SYGVKD. The V gene end was trimmed by 6 bases and the J gene end by 6 bases; junction bases not matched to a gene: 7. TCRdb's table, derived via immunoSEQ multiplex PCR, lists solely in-frame clones and lacks some. Counted here are about 490,000 clones, 70% to 80% occurring once; the ten biggest clones make up around 13%. The V gene is TRBV10-3, the J gene TRBJ2-1, with TRBD2 matching over 8 bases. The sequenced material came from PBMCs. The TCR sequence derives from a woman aged 40 to 50 in good health. Some clones in this sample may be carry-over from other donors' samples. CDR3 amino acids: CAISAGTSFNEQFF. CDR3 nucleotides: TGTGCCATCAGCGCCGGGACTAGTTTCAATGAGCAGTTCTTC.